This TCR beta chain was sequenced for a study of CD8 T cells in ankylosing spondylitis. Via MiXCR, TCRdb re-called the 5' RACE reads, giving one row per CDR3 protein. The table lists 15,000 to 20,000 distinct CDR3 sequences, roughly 8.2% of them singletons. This clonotype was detected many times. The CDR3 runs 15 residues. The V and J ends lost 3 bases and 7 bases respectively, with 16 bases between them. The source material was blood. The sequence came from a male donor with ankylosing spondylitis or in good health (not recorded which). This sequence joins TRBV12-3 or TRBV12-4 and TRBJ1-5, with D perhaps matching TRBD1 (6 bases). The CDR3 DNA sequence: TGTGCCAGCAGTTTGTCGGGGGGGCGCTTGCAGCCCCAGCATTTT. Protein: CASSLSGGRLQPQHF.